This TCR beta chain came from a study of shared clonotypes between healthy human individuals. Study-level results: The study generally estimated greater richness for naive than memory subsets. The naive CD4 repertoires of a few donors were compared, and approximately 4.5% of clonotypes were shared. Represented diversity, genetic and exposure-history alike, was limited by few donors.

Concerning this clone itself: Its target is unknown.

The method was immunoSEQ multiplex PCR; TCRdb's version includes in-frame clones alone and lacks a portion of them. The data hold almost 750,000 clones, with roughly 72% observed a single time. CDR1 and CDR2 from the germline V gene are SGHDN and FVKESK. V was clipped by 4 bases and J by 0 bases, with 11 bases between them. The CDR3 runs 15 residues. The V and J genes are TRBV14 and TRBJ2-3; D is unresolved. Material for sequencing was memory CD4+ T cells sorted from blood. Specified subset: CD45RA-negative fraction. The TCR sequence derives from a woman aged 25 to 39 in good health. CDR3 amino acids: CASSPLKSSTDTQYF. In DNA, the CDR3 is TGTGCCAGCAGCCCACTAAAATCTAGCACAGATACGCAGTATTTT.